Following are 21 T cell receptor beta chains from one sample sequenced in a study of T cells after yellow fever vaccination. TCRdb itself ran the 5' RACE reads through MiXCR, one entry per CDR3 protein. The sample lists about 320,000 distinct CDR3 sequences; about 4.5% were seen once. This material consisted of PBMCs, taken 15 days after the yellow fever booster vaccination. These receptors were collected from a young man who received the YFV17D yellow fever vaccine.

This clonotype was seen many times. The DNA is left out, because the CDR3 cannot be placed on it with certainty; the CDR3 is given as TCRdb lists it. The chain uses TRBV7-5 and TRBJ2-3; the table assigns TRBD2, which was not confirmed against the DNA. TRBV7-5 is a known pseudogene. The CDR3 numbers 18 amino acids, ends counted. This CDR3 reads CISVPAFKGSGDADTQYF.

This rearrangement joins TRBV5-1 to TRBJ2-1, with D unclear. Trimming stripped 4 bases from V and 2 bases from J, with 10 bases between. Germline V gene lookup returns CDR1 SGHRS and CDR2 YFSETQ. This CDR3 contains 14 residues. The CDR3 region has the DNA TGCGCCAGCAGCCCGGACGGAACCTACAATGAGCAGTTCTTC. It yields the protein CASSPDGTYNEQFF. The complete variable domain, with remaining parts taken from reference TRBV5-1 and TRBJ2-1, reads KAGVTQTPRYLIKTRGQQVTLSCSPISGHRSVSWYQQTPGQGLQFLFEYFSETQRNKGNFPGRFSGRQFSNSRSEMNVSTLELGDSALYLCASSPDGTYNEQFFGPGTRLTVL.

The CDR3 spells CASSPSGGSNQPQHF. For the CDR3, the DNA is TGTGCCAGCAGCCCATCAGGGGGTAGCAATCAGCCCCAGCATTTT. J is TRBJ1-5 and V is TRBV11-2; 7 nucleotides agree with TRBD1. V dropped 5 bases and J dropped 0; count of bases not matched to a gene: 4. Germline values: CDR1 SGHAT, CDR2 FQNNGV. The CDR3 length is 15 residues. Full variable domain (remainder filled in from reference TRBV11-2 and TRBJ1-5): EAGVAQSPRYKIIEKRQSVAFWCNPISGHATLYWYQQILGQGPKLLIQFQNNGVVDDSQLPKDRFSAERLKGVDSTLKIQPAKLEDSAVYLCASSPSGGSNQPQHFGDGTRLSIL.

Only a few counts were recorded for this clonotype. DNA of the CDR3: TGCAGTGCTAGAGATCTCGGCGGGTTAGCCAAAAACATTCAGTACTTC. It specifies CSARDLGGLAKNIQYF. The chain links TRBV20-1 to TRBJ2-4; D is possibly TRBD2 (5 bases). This CDR3 has 16 residues. V was clipped by 0 bases and J by 0 bases, with 12 bases between them. Germline lookup yields CDR1 DFQATT and CDR2 SNEGSKA (reference sequence).

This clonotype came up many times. CDR3 nucleotides: TGCGCCAGCAGCTTCGGACAGTGGGGCGACGCGGGGGGGAGTAATGAGCAGTTCTTC. It codes for CASSFGQWGDAGGSNEQFF. The chain couples TRBV5-1 to TRBJ2-1; TRBD2 agrees at 9 bases. Germline CDR1 SGHRS, CDR2 YFSETQ. V gave up 2 bases and J gave up 7 bases; unmatched junction bases: 19. The CDR3 is 19 residues long.

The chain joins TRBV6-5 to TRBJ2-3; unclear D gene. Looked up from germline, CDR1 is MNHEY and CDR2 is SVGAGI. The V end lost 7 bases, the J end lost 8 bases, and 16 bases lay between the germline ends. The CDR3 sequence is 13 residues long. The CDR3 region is CASKPNSGSTQYF. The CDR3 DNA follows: TGTGCCAGCAAACCGAACTCGGGTTCTACGCAGTATTTT.

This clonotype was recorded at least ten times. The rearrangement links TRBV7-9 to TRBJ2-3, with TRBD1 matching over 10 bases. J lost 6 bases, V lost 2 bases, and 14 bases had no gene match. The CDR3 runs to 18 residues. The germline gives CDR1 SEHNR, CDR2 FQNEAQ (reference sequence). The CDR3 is CASSLYGTGVEFTDTQYF. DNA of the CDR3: TGTGCCAGCAGCTTATACGGGACAGGGGTCGAATTTACGGATACGCAGTATTTT.

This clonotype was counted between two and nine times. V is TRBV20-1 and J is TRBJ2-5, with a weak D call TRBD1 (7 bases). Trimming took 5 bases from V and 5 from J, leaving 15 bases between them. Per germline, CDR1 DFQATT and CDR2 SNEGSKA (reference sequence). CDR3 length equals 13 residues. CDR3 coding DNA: TGCAGTGCTTGGGACTCCAGGGGGGAGACCCAGTACTTC. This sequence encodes CSAWDSRGETQYF.

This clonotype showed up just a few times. DNA for the CDR3: TGCGCCAGCAGAGAGGGACCGAACACTGAAGCTTTCTTT. It specifies CASREGPNTEAFF. The chain recombines TRBV5-1 with TRBJ1-1, with D possibly matching TRBD1 (5 bases). Germline loops: CDR1 SGHRS, CDR2 YFSETQ. V lost 5 bases and J 1 base, leaving 9 bases between the germline ends. The CDR3 has 13 amino acids.

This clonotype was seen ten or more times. The CDR3 DNA follows: TGTGCCAGCAGTTACTCGCCTTGGACCAACCCTGAAGCTTTCTTT. Protein product: CASSYSPWTNPEAFF. The chain recombines TRBV6-5 with TRBJ1-1; D is undetermined. Germline CDR1 MNHEY, CDR2 SVGAGI. The CDR3 runs to 15 residues. Trimming took off 0 bases at V and 6 bases at J, with 14 bases between the two ends.

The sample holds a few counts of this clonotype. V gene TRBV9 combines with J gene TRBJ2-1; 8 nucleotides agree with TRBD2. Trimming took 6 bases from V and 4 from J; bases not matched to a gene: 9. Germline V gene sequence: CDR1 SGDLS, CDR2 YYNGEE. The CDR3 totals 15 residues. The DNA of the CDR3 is TGTGCCAGCAACCTAGCGGGCGCCCTGTACAATGAGCAGTTCTTC. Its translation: CASNLAGALYNEQFF.

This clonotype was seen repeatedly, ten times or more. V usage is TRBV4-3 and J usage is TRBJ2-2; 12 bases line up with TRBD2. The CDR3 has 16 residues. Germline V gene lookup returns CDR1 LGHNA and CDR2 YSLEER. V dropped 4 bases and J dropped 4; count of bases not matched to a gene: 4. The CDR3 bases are TGCGCCAGCAGCCGGGGACTAGCGGGCCGCACCGGGGAGCTGTTTTTT. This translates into CASSRGLAGRTGELFF.

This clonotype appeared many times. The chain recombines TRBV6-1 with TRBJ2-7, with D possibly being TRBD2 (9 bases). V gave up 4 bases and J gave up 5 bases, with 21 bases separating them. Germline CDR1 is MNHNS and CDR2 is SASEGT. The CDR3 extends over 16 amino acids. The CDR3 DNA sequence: TGTGCCAGCAGTGGTAGCGGGGGTGACAGGGGCCACGAGCAGTACTTC. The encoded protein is CASSGSGGDRGHEQYF.

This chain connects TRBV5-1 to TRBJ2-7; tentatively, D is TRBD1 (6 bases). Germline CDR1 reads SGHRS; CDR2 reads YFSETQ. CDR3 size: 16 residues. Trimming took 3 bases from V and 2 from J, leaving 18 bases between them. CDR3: CASSSTTQGRAYEQYF. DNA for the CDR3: TGCGCCAGCAGCTCAACTACACAGGGCAGGGCCTACGAGCAGTACTTC.

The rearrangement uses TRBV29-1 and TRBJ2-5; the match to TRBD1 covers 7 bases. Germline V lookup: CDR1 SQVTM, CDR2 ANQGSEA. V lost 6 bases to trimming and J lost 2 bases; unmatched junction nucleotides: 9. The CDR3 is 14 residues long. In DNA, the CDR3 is TGCAGCGTCGACAGGGAGCGGTTACAAGAGACCCAGTACTTC. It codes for CSVDRERLQETQYF.

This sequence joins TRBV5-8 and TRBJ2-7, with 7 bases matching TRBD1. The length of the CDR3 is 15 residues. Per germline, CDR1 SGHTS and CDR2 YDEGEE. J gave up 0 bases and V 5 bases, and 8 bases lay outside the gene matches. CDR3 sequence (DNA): TGTGCCAGCAGGGAATTCGGGACAGTCTCCTACGAGCAGTACTTC. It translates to CASREFGTVSYEQYF.

CDR3 coding DNA: TGTGCCAGCAGCTTAGCTACCGGGGGAACGAACACTGAAGCTTTCTTT. Encoded protein: CASSLATGGTNTEAFF. The rearrangement joins TRBV7-9 to TRBJ1-1; possibly TRBD1 for D (5 bases). V gave up 0 bases and J gave up 1 base, with 12 bases separating them. The CDR3 length is 16 residues. CDR1 is SEHNR and CDR2 is FQNEAQ in the germline V gene (reference sequence).

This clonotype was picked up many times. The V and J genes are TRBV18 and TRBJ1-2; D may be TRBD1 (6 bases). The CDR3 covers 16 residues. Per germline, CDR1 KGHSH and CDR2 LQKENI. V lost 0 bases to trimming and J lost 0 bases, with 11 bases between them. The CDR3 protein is CASSPPRGETNYGYTF. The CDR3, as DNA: TGTGCCAGCTCACCACCCAGGGGCGAGACTAACTATGGCTACACCTTC. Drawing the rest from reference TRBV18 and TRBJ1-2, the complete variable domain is NAGVMQNPRHLVRRRGQEARLRCSPMKGHSHVYWYRQLPEEGLKFMVYLQKENIIDESGMPKERFSAEFPKEGPSILRIQQVVRGDSAAYFCASSPPRGETNYGYTFGSGTRLTVV.

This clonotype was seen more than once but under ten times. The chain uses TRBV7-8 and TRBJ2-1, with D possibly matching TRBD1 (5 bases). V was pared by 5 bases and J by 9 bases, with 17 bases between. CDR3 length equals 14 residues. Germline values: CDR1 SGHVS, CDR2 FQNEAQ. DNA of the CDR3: TGTGCCAGCAGCGCCGGTGGGGCCACCAGTGAGCAGTTCTTC. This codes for CASSAGGATSEQFF.

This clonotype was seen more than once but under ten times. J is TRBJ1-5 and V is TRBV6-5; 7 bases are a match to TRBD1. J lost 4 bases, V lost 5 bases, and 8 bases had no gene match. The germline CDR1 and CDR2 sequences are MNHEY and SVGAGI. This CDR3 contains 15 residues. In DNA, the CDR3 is TGTGCCAGCAGTACAACCGGGACAGATAATCAGCCCCAGCATTTT. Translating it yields CASSTTGTDNQPQHF.

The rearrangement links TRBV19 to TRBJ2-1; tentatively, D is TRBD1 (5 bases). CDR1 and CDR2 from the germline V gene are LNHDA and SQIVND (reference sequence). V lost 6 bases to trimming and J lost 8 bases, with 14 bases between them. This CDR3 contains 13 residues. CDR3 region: CASRMGGQYEQFF. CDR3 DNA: TGTGCCAGTAGGATGGGCGGACAATATGAGCAGTTCTTC.